The 13 T cell receptor beta chains below all came from one sample that was sequenced in a study of metastatic and nonmetastatic thyroid tumors. Using MiXCR, TCRdb re-called clones from the PCR reads. This table holds about 39,000 clones, 15% to 20% found once. Thyroid surgery had not been preceded by any treatment in any patient. Sequenced material: blood. The receptors shown here come from a female donor with papillary thyroid cancer or a benign thyroid nodule (not recorded which). Some clones in this sample may be carry-over from other donors' samples.

The V and J genes are TRBV20-1 and TRBJ1-5; D is uncertain. The CDR3 consists of 13 residues. Germline V CDR1 and CDR2: DFQATT, SNEGSKA (reference sequence). V lost 4 bases, J lost 4 bases, and 11 bases lay in between. CDR3 sequence: CSAMTGSNQPQHF. Written as DNA, the CDR3 is TGCAGTGCTATGACGGGGTCTAATCAGCCCCAGCATTTT.

This chain uses TRBV5-4 with TRBJ2-3; D is possibly TRBD2 (6 bases). Deletions cut 5 bases from V and 0 bases from J, with 13 bases between. Germline V gene data show CDR1 as SGHNT and CDR2 as YYREEE (reference sequence). The CDR3 is 15 residues long. The CDR3 is CASRTLASSTDTQYF. DNA for the CDR3: TGTGCCAGCAGAACCCTAGCGTCCAGCACAGATACGCAGTATTTT.

This clone was counted many times. V gene TRBV5-1 combines with J gene TRBJ2-1, with 11 bases identical to TRBD2. Germline lookup yields CDR1 SGHRS and CDR2 YFSETQ. Germline trimming cut 0 bases from V and 5 bases from J; bases unmatched to any gene: 4. The CDR3 sequence is 16 residues long. The CDR3 sequence is CASSLVLAGENNEQFF. The CDR3 region has the DNA TGCGCCAGCAGCTTGGTACTAGCGGGAGAGAACAATGAGCAGTTCTTC.

This clone was observed many times. The CDR3 nucleotides are TGTGCCAGCAGCCTATCTTTAAGGGCCGGCTACACCTTC. It is translated as CASSLSLRAGYTF. The rearrangement links TRBV9 to TRBJ1-2, with unresolved D. CDR3 size: 13 residues. Germline loops: CDR1 SGDLS, CDR2 YYNGEE. The V end lost 4 bases, the J end lost 8 bases, and 15 bases lay between the germline ends.

This clone was counted at least ten times. The CDR3 nucleotides read TGTGCCAGCAGCGCGAGGTCGACAGTATGGAACGAGCAGTACTTC. It specifies CASSARSTVWNEQYF. This rearrangement joins TRBV7-2 to TRBJ2-7, with D possibly matching TRBD1 (5 bases). CDR1 is SGHTA and CDR2 is FQGNSA in the germline V gene. The CDR3 is 15 amino acids. Trimming shortened V by 5 bases and J by 5 bases, and 19 bases separated the two germline ends.

V is TRBV12-5 and J is TRBJ2-1; tentative D call: TRBD1 (6 bases). Trimming removed 10 bases at V and 8 bases at J, with 12 bases between. CDR3 length equals 11 residues. The germline gives CDR1 LGHNT, CDR2 FRNRAP. CDR3 sequence (DNA): TGTGCTATTGGGGGCGTGGATGAGCAGTTCTTC. Translation gives CAIGGVDEQFF.

CDR3 protein: CARRRAVKSYNEQFF. The CDR3 DNA sequence: TGTGCCAGAAGGAGGGCGGTAAAATCCTACAATGAGCAGTTCTTC. The V call is TRBV6-2 or TRBV6-3, the J call TRBJ2-1; a weak D match, TRBD2 (6 bases). Trimming took off 9 bases at V and 1 base at J, with 16 bases between the two ends. The germline gives CDR1 MNHEY, CDR2 SVGEGT. The CDR3 totals 15 residues.

This clone was seen many times. The CDR3 DNA reads as TGTGCCAGCAGTCGGTGGACCGGGGAGCTGTTTTTT. Translating it yields CASSRWTGELFF. The chain couples TRBV27 to TRBJ2-2; D is ambiguous. V was trimmed by 5 bases and J by 5 bases, leaving 6 bases between them. CDR3 length: 12 residues. CDR1 is MNHEY and CDR2 is SMNVEV in the germline V gene (reference sequence).

This clone has at least ten counts. The chain has TRBV11-2 and TRBJ2-2; D is unresolved. V gave up 5 bases and J gave up 6 bases, with 13 bases separating them. The germline V gene has CDR1 SGHAT and CDR2 FQNNGV. The CDR3 is 14 amino acids. DNA for the CDR3: TGTGCCAGCAGCATTTCGGGCCTGGCCGGGGAGCTGTTTTTT. This codes for CASSISGLAGELFF.

This clone was picked up a small number of times. At one of its ends the junction is not consistent with the germline gene, which may arise from a read error. Other DNA sequences within the sample encode an identical CDR3. This chain connects TRBV12-5 to TRBJ2-2, with D perhaps given as TRBD1 or TRBD2 (6 bases each). Germline values: CDR1 LGHNT, CDR2 FRNRAP. The length of the CDR3 is 15 residues. The DNA of the CDR3 is TGTGCTAGTGGTTTGGGACTAGGGGACACCGGTGAGCTCTTTTTT. Translation: CASGLGLGDTGELFF. Variable domain in full (rest from reference TRBV12-5 and TRBJ2-2): DARVTQTPRHKVTEMGQEVTMRCQPILGHNTVFWYRQTMMQGLELLAYFRNRAPLDDSGMPKDRFSAEMPDATLATLKIQPSEPRDSAVYFCASGLGLGDTGELFFGEGSRLTVL.

This clone has only a few counts. With a much larger clone just one base away, this may be a read error. The chain combines TRBV7-6 with TRBJ1-1; D call uncertain. Per the germline V gene, CDR1 is SGHVS and CDR2 is FNYEAQ. V was cut by 5 bases and J by 1 base, with 11 bases left in between. The CDR3 has 14 residues. The CDR3 DNA reads as TGTGCCAGCAGCCAAGGACGGGGGAACACTGAAGCTTTCTTT. This gives the protein CASSQGRGNTEAFF.

This clone was counted ten times or more. At one end the junction does not follow the germline gene, possibly because of a read error. This specimen includes other DNA sequences encoding the same CDR3. The chain couples TRBV19 to TRBJ1-2, with 11 bases fitting TRBD1. The CDR3 loop spans 17 amino acids. Germline CDR1 is LNHDA and CDR2 is SQIVND (reference sequence). In nucleotides, the CDR3 is TGCGCCAGTAGTATCCCTCTGGACAGGGGGCCTTACTATGGCTACACCTTC. This sequence encodes CASSIPLDRGPYYGYTF. The full variable domain, completed using reference TRBV19 and TRBJ1-2, is DGGITQSPKYLFRKEGQNVTLSCEQNLNHDAMYWYRQDPGQGLRLIYYSQIVNDFQKGDIAEGYSVSREKKESFPLTVTSAQKNPTAFYLCASSIPLDRGPYYGYTFGSGTRLTVV.

To note about this clone: The junction does not match germline at one end; this may be a read error. The chain employs TRBV6-2 or TRBV6-3 and TRBJ2-3; no clear D gene. Germline V gene sequence: CDR1 MNHEY, CDR2 SVGEGT. This CDR3 has 14 amino acids. The CDR3 sequence is CASSYSQSTDTQYF. The CDR3 DNA reads as TGTGCCAGCAGTTACTCCCAGAGCACAGATACGCAGTACTTT.